This T cell receptor (beta chain) originates from a study of shared clonotypes between healthy human individuals (dated by TCRdb to the early 2020s). Concerning the study at large: The cohort comprised two women and three men aged 18 to 49 years. Different laboratories and diverse techniques were used to prepare libraries and sequence TCR repertoires, to increase sequencing depth and limit assay-specific biases. Between about 0.9 and 9 billion PBMCs per donor were obtained by leukapheresis. The study deeply sequenced blood TCR repertoires of five healthy adults to estimate repertoire size and the extent of clonotype sharing between individuals.

Deletion took 5 bases off V and 4 bases off J, with a span of 14 bases between the germline ends. CDR1 and CDR2 (LNHDA, SQIVND) derive from the germline V gene (reference sequence). Counted from cysteine to phenylalanine, this CDR3 has 14 amino acids. Only the CDR3 region is kept as DNA, spanning 42 bases read in frame from base 1. The research as a whole found: The genetic and exposure-history diversity represented was limited by the small number of donors. Sampling was restricted to blood, and TCR repertoires in tissue are likely to differ from TCR repertoires in blood. Based on pairwise subsampling, the degree of clonotype sharing among donors was expected to be affected by sequencing depth.

Healthy HIV-negative adults with no recently reported acute infections or vaccinations were included as donors. Every donor was a Caucasian adult residing in Nashville, Tennessee, USA. For unsorted samples, tens of millions of PBMCs were counted, and genomic DNA was extracted using the QIAamp DNA Blood Mini kit. Blood was collected by leukapheresis, and PBMCs were isolated by Ficoll-Histopaque density gradient centrifugation and then cryopreserved in liquid nitrogen vapor phase. Turning to this clone: The target of this receptor is not known. No per-base quality is available; no much larger clone lies one base away.

Using the deep immunoSEQ assay, TCR CDR3 regions were amplified from genomic DNA by multiplex PCR. For each cell subset, the extracted genomic DNA was distributed evenly across all wells of several immunoSEQ 96-well plates, and each plate served as one replicate. For unsorted PBMC, each replicate PCR was loaded with 300 to 350 ng genomic DNA, equivalent to approximately 33,000 T cell genomes. Unsorted PBMC genomic DNA was sequenced across ten immunoSEQ deep assay plates. The purified libraries were quantified using a Qubit 3.0 fluorometer, sized with a Bioanalyzer 2100, and then quantified again using the KAPA Library Quantification kit. Each immunoSEQ 96-well plate was sequenced on its own single-read 150-cycle Illumina NextSeq 550 flow cell. The authors processed their data as follows. Because the immunoSEQ output held only junctional sequences and lacked quality scores, the filtering could not match the filtering applied to full-length reads. Sequences were annotated with PyIR, a Python wrapper for IgBLAST v1.9, using IMGT germline references to assign V/J genes and CDR3. Reads were filtered out if the reads had weak V/J assignments (E-value above 1e-6), no CDR3, stop codons, out-of-frame junctions, or ambiguous translated residues. V3J clonotypes were defined by identical inferred V gene, J gene, and CDR3 amino acid sequence. The percentage overlap between two repertoires was calculated by dividing the number of shared unique clonotypes by the size of the smaller repertoire. RTK rarefaction, the Chao1 estimator, and Recon v2.1 estimates of unobserved clonotypes were used to assess repertoire richness. Imported from immuneACCESS, the table was reduced by TCRdb to in-frame sequences with V and J called. These copies leave out some clones; in studies compared against another copy, an unresolved V gene accounts for under half, and the cause of the remainder is not known. V and J calls and clone size are given by that table; D and trimming were obtained from the DNA. Present in this sample are some 470,000 clones, 75% to 85% of which were seen just once. 13% of the sample lies in the top ten.

The sequenced sample was PBMCs. The V gene is TRBV19 and the J gene is TRBJ1-1, with the D gene uncertain. The sequence came from a middle-aged woman in good health. Some clones in this sample may be carry-over from other donors' samples. CDR3 region: CASSPWREGTEAFF. The DNA reads TGTGCCAGTAGTCCATGGAGGGAAGGCACTGAAGCTTTCTTT.